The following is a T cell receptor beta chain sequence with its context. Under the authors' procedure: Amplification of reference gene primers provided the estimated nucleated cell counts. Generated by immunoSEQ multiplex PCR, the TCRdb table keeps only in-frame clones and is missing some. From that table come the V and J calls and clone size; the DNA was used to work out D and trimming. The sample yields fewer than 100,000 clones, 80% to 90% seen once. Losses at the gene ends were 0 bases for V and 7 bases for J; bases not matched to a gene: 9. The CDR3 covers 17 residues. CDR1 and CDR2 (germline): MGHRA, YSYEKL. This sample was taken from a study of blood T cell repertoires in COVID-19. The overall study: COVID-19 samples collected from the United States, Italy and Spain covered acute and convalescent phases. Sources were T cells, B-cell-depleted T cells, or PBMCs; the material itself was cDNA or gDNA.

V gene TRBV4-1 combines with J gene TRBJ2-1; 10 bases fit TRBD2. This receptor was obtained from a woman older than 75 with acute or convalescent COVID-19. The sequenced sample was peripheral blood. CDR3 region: CASSQDGAGGLLNEQFF. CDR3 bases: TGCGCCAGCAGCCAAGACGGAGCGGGGGGGCTATTAAATGAGCAGTTCTTC.